These 13 T cell receptor beta chains share one sample of origin, sequenced in a study of molecular identifiers for immune sequencing clone quantification. TCRdb reanalysed the PCR reads using MiXCR and keeps one entry per CDR3 protein. This table has about 320,000 distinct CDR3 sequences, roughly 24% appearing once. Sequencing input: naive CD8+ T cells from blood, with Jurkat cell RNA spiked in. Sample subset: FACS-sorted CD8+CD4-CCR7+CD45RA+ naive T cells. The origin of the receptors is a human donor in good health. Some libraries in this study had Jurkat cell RNA spiked in.

Turning to this clonotype: A much bigger clone sits one base away, suggesting this may be a read error. The V call is TRBV29-1, the J call TRBJ1-4, with a possible D match to TRBD1 (5 bases). The CDR3 runs 16 residues. Trimming shortened V by 3 bases and J by 0 bases, and 14 bases separated the two germline ends. Germline values: CDR1 SQVTM, CDR2 ANQGSEA. CDR3 DNA sequence: TGCAGCGTTGAGGGGACGGAAGCCTCAACTAATGAAAAACTGTTTTTT. It specifies CSVEGTEASTNEKLFF.

The chain has TRBV4-2 and TRBJ2-7, with D perhaps matching TRBD2 (6 bases). V lost 1 base and J 3 bases, leaving 10 bases between the germline ends. Germline V gene data show CDR1 as LGHNA and CDR2 as YNFKEQ. The CDR3 has 14 residues. As DNA, the CDR3 is TGTGCCAGCAGCCAAGCACCCGGGAGCTACGAGCAGTACTTC. Translation: CASSQAPGSYEQYF.

CDR3 loop: CASSHRGRGNTEAFF. The CDR3 coding sequence is TGTGCCAGCAGCCACAGGGGGCGAGGGAACACTGAAGCTTTCTTT. The chain has TRBV3-1 and TRBJ1-1; 8 positions match TRBD1. V lost 3 bases, J lost 1 base, and 4 bases stayed unmatched. The germline V gene has CDR1 LGHDT and CDR2 YNNKEL (reference sequence). CDR3 size: 15 residues.

This clonotype was detected ten times or more. The chain carries TRBV5-4 and TRBJ2-3; 9 bases line up with TRBD2. The CDR3 totals 14 residues. J lost 6 bases, V lost 3 bases, and 5 bases had no gene match. From germline, CDR1 is SGHNT and CDR2 YYREEE (reference sequence). This CDR3 is CASSYSGGVDTQYF. The CDR3 coding sequence is TGTGCCAGCAGCTATAGCGGGGGTGTCGATACGCAGTATTTT. Based on the CDR3 plus reference TRBV5-4 and TRBJ2-3, the full variable domain is ETGVTQSPTHLIKTRGQQVTLRCSSQSGHNTVSWYQQALGQGPQFIFQYYREEENGRGNFPPRFSGLQFPNYSSELNVNALELDDSALYLCASSYSGGVDTQYFGPGTRLTVL.

This clonotype was recorded only once. Relative to the germline gene, one junction end is altered; a read error may explain this. The chain joins TRBV12-3 or TRBV12-4 to TRBJ1-5; no definite D call. CDR3 length: 15 amino acids. CDR3 sequence: CARSLGWPADRPQHF. In DNA form, the CDR3 reads TGTGCCCGCAGTTTAGGCTGGCCCGCAGACCGACCCCAGCATTTT.

V and J are TRBV7-9 and TRBJ2-7; no clear D gene. V gave up 5 bases and J gave up 6 bases, with 8 bases separating them. The CDR3 length is 11 residues. Looked up from germline, CDR1 is SEHNR and CDR2 is FQNEAQ (reference sequence). The CDR3 region has the DNA TGTGCCAGCAGCCATTATAGCGAGCAGTACTTC. Translated: CASSHYSEQYF.

This clonotype appeared a few times. The final CDR3 position lacks the conserved phenylalanine or tryptophan, pointing to a likely read error. The chain joins TRBV14 to TRBJ2-7, with D hard to call. The V gene's germline CDR1 is SGHDN and CDR2 FVKESK. The V and J ends lost 1 base and 5 bases respectively, with 21 bases between them. This CDR3 spans 17 amino acids. CDR3 sequence (DNA): TGTGCCAGCAGCCAAGGCCGGGCCAGCCCGATTGGCAACGAGCAGTACCTC. This sequence encodes CASSQGRASPIGNEQYL.

V is TRBV30 and J is TRBJ2-1; no firm D call. Germline CDR1 GTSNPN, CDR2 SVGIG (reference sequence). V was shortened by 0 bases and J by 7 bases, with 10 bases between the two germline ends. The CDR3 sequence is 13 residues long. The chain's CDR3 is CAWSVRTGNEQFF. The CDR3, as DNA: TGTGCCTGGAGTGTACGGACGGGTAATGAGCAGTTCTTC. The whole variable domain, filled in from reference TRBV30 and TRBJ2-1, reads SQTIHQWPATLVQPVGSPLSLECTVEGTSNPNLYWYRQAAGRGLQLLFYSVGIGQISSEVPQNLSASRPQDRQFILSSKKLLLSDSGFYLCAWSVRTGNEQFFGPGTRLTVL.

This chain joins TRBV28 and TRBJ2-7; no clear D gene. The V gene's germline CDR1 is MDHEN and CDR2 SYDVKM. This CDR3 is 16 amino acids long. Trimming took 1 base from V and 1 from J, leaving 14 bases between them. The CDR3 DNA follows: TGTGCCAGCAGTTTATACTCTGGCGGCCAGTCCTACGAGCAGTACTTC. Its translation is CASSLYSGGQSYEQYF.

This clonotype was detected many times. The chain is built from TRBV7-6 and TRBJ2-2, with 9 bases aligning to TRBD2. Looked up from germline, CDR1 is SGHVS and CDR2 is FNYEAQ. The V gene end was trimmed by 0 bases and the J gene end by 4 bases; junction bases not matched to a gene: 3. CDR3 length: 16 amino acids. CDR3 DNA: TGTGCCAGCAGCTTAGCGTCTAGCGGGGCCACCGGGGAGCTGTTTTTT. Translating gives CASSLASSGATGELFF.

This clonotype was observed many times. V is TRBV7-3 and J is TRBJ2-5; no firm D call. The CDR3 runs 13 residues. Germline lookup yields CDR1 SGHTA and CDR2 FQGTGA. With 2 bases removed from V and 0 bases from J, the gap between germline ends came to 4 bases. The CDR3 DNA reads TGTGCCAGCAGCTTAGAGTACCAAGAGACCCAGTACTTC. Its protein product is CASSLEYQETQYF.

This clonotype appeared a few times. The V and J genes are TRBV4-1 and TRBJ1-1; D call uncertain. This CDR3 is built from 16 residues. V was cut by 1 base and J by 2 bases, with 14 bases left in between. Germline loops: CDR1 MGHRA, CDR2 YSYEKL. The DNA for the CDR3 is TGCGCCAGCAGCCAAGGTGGACTTCCCCCCAACACTGAAGCTTTCTTT. Encoded protein: CASSQGGLPPNTEAFF.

As for this clonotype: The CDR3 end shows no conserved phenylalanine or tryptophan, and so a read error is likely. The V gene is TRBV7-8, the J gene TRBJ2-1; 9 positions match TRBD1. J gave up 1 base and V 5 bases, and 6 bases lay outside the gene matches. The germline gives CDR1 SGHVS, CDR2 FQNEAQ. The CDR3 extends over 16 amino acids. The CDR3 nucleotides are TGTGCCAGCAGCGAACCGGGGACAGGGTCCTACAATGAGCAGTTCCTC. It is translated as CASSEPGTGSYNEQFL.